This is a list of T cell receptor beta chains from one sample in a study of blood T cell repertoires in COVID-19. Profiled with immunoSEQ multiplex PCR; TCRdb holds only in-frame clones, not every one. The sample holds 310,000 or so clones; roughly 90% are singletons and the top ten take approximately 4%. The sequenced sample consisted of peripheral blood. These receptors all stem from a woman between 45 and 60 years old with active or convalescent COVID-19. Each CDR3 is given with its conserved first and last residue. The D gene is left open where the match is weak. For some rows the clone size is stated as once, few or many, or as a class when expanded; others skip it.

once	TRBJ1-1	TRBD1	TRBV27	TGTGCCAGCAGTTTATGGAGGGGGCAAGGGAACACTGAAGCTTTCTTT	CASSLWRGQGNTEAFF
-	TRBJ1-1	-	TRBV6-1	TGTGCCAGCAGTGACCCCCCCCGAGGGAGCACTGAAGCTTTCTTT	CASSDPPRGSTEAFF
-	TRBJ2-2	-	TRBV5-4	TGTGCCAGCAGCTTGGACAGGGTGAACACCGGGGAGCTGTTTTTT	CASSLDRVNTGELFF
-	TRBJ1-1	TRBD1	TRBV7-9	TGTGCCAGCCCGGAGACAGGGGGAGTTAGCACTGAAGCTTTCTTT	CASPETGGVSTEAFF
-	TRBJ2-7	-	TRBV11-2	TGTGCCAGCAGTCGAAGCGGCCCGGCCGGGGAGCAGTACTTC	CASSRSGPAGEQYF
-	TRBJ2-1	-	TRBV18	TGTGCCAGCTCACCACTCGCGGCCGTATACAATGAGCAGTTCTTC	CASSPLAAVYNEQFF
-	TRBJ1-1	TRBD1	TRBV28	TGTGCCAGCACCTCCAGGGGGCGCACTGAAGCTTTCTTT	CASTSRGRTEAFF
-	TRBJ1-1	-	TRBV28	TGTGCCAGCAGTTCCAGGGGCCCCACTGAAGCTTTCTTT	CASSSRGPTEAFF
-	TRBJ2-1	TRBD2	TRBV5-1	TGCGCCAGCAGCTGGGACGCAGGGACTAGCGGGAGTAGTGAGCAGTTCTTC	CASSWDAGTSGSSEQFF
-	TRBJ1-1	-	TRBV12-3/TRBV12-4	TGTGCCAGCAGTCAAGACATGAACACTGAAGCTTTCTTT	CASSQDMNTEAFF
-	TRBJ2-1	-	TRBV11-2	TGTGCCAGCAGCTTAGAAGGCCGGCTAGCGCCCGAAAGCTCCTACAATGAGCAGTTCTTC	CASSLEGRLAPESSYNEQFF
-	TRBJ2-5	-	TRBV2	TGTGCCAGCCGAACAGGGTTGGGAGAGACCCAGTACTTC	CASRTGLGETQYF
-	TRBJ2-2	TRBD1	TRBV5-4	TGTGCCAGCAGCCTACCGGGACAGGTCACCGGGGAGCTGTTTTTT	CASSLPGQVTGELFF
few	TRBJ1-1	-	TRBV6-5	TGTGCCAGCAGTATCGGGGGGGAGGCTGAAGCTTTCTTT	CASSIGGEAEAFF
-	TRBJ2-2	-	TRBV7-3	TGTGCCAGCAGCCTAGCTGGATTAGGCACCGGGGAGCTGTTTTTT	CASSLAGLGTGELFF
-	TRBJ1-1	-	TRBV14	TGTGCCAGCAGCCAAGAGACAGTCAAAAAGGACACTGAAGCTTTCTTT	CASSQETVKKDTEAFF
-	TRBJ2-2	-	TRBV18	TGTGCCAGCTCATTGGACTGGGGCACCGGGGAGCTGTTTTTT	CASSLDWGTGELFF
-	TRBJ1-6	-	TRBV7-2	TGTGCCAGCAGCTTAGCTCCCTTATCACCCCTCCACTTT	CASSLAPLSPLHF
-	TRBJ1-1	-	TRBV18	TGTGCCAGCTCGCCTTTATGGGGGCATGACACTGAAGCTTTCTTT	CASSPLWGHDTEAFF
-	TRBJ2-2	-	TRBV4-1	TGCGCCAGCAGCCAGCCCAGGGTTCAGAACACCGGGGAGCTGTTTTTT	CASSQPRVQNTGELFF
-	TRBJ2-1	TRBD2	TRBV2	TGTGCCAGCAGGAGGGCGGGGGACCGCAATGAGCAGTTCTTC	CASRRAGDRNEQFF
-	TRBJ1-1	-	TRBV2	TGTGCCAGCAGTGACCAGGGGACTGAAGCTTTCTTT	CASSDQGTEAFF
few	TRBJ1-2	TRBD1	TRBV19	TGTGCCAGTAGTCTACCCGGGACAGGGCCAAGTGGCTACACCTTC	CASSLPGTGPSGYTF